This T cell receptor beta chain was profiled in a study of T-cell memory formation after mild COVID-19. Whole-study results and caveats: Pre-infection memory showed some responding clones, and this suggested that cross-reactive memory joined. Shrinking CD4+ clones were chiefly CM and EM; CD8+ ones were chiefly EMRA.

The count of this clonotype is one. What it binds is not known. The CDR3 sequence is 15 residues long. From germline, CDR1 is SGHAT and CDR2 FQNNGV. J gave up 5 bases and V 2 bases, and 6 bases lay outside the gene matches. Each CDR3 protein gets one entry after TCRdb re-called the 5' RACE reads with MiXCR. The table has some 600,000 distinct CDR3 sequences, approximately 15% seen once. The sequenced material came from PBMCs or a T cell subset sorted from them (not recorded which). The sequence derives from an adult woman who had mild COVID-19 (a few samples of this study predate the infection). Cell type and time point are not known. V and J are TRBV11-2 and TRBJ1-1; 9 bases match TRBD1. CDR3: CASSLRGQGGTEAFF. CDR3 DNA: TGTGCCAGCAGCTTACGGGGACAGGGCGGGACTGAAGCTTTCTTT.